Following are 27 T cell receptor beta chains from one sample sequenced in a study of blood T cell repertoires in COVID-19. Profiled with immunoSEQ multiplex PCR; TCRdb holds only in-frame clones, not every one. The sample yields approximately 320,000 clones, roughly nine tenths seen once. The sequencing input was PBMCs or T cells enriched from blood (not recorded which). Receptors were obtained from a man aged 55-75 years who had recovered from COVID-19.

V is TRBV10-3 and J is TRBJ1-1; D is perhaps TRBD1 (6 bases). CDR1 ENHRY and CDR2 SYGVKD come from the germline V gene. This CDR3 region has 12 residues. Deletions cut 7 bases from V and 7 bases from J, with 13 bases between. The CDR3 bases are TGTGCCATCAAGCAGGGGCTGGGTGAAGCTTTCTTT. The encoded protein is CAIKQGLGEAFF.

This clone was picked up a small number of times. V gene TRBV5-1 combines with J gene TRBJ1-2, with unresolved D. The V end was cut by 0 bases, the J end by 0 bases, with 6 bases between. The germline V gene encodes CDR1 SGHRS and CDR2 YFSETQ. This CDR3 has 14 amino acids. CDR3 DNA sequence: TGCGCCAGCAGCTTGGTCCCTGCTAACTATGGCTACACCTTC. Its translation is CASSLVPANYGYTF.

The chain employs TRBV7-9 and TRBJ1-2, with TRBD1 matching 9 bases. Trimming took 3 bases from V and 7 from J; bases not matched to a gene: 6. The CDR3 sequence is 14 residues long. Germline loops: CDR1 SEHNR, CDR2 FQNEAQ (reference sequence). This CDR3 reads CASSFVGTGIGYTF. The CDR3, as DNA: TGTGCCAGCAGCTTCGTAGGGACAGGGATTGGCTACACCTTC.

This chain links TRBV4-3 with TRBJ2-1, with 7 bases fitting TRBD1. Trimming took 5 bases from V and 3 from J; bases not matched to a gene: 7. CDR1 and CDR2 from the germline V gene are LGHNA and YSLEER. This CDR3 is built from 15 residues. Here the CDR3 DNA reads TGCGCCAGCAGCAAACACAGGGGTGTCTACAATGAGCAGTTCTTC. Its protein is CASSKHRGVYNEQFF.

The V gene is TRBV5-6, the J gene TRBJ2-5; maybe TRBD1 (6 bases). Germline CDR1 SGHDT, CDR2 YYEEEE. The CDR3 runs 12 residues. Trimming shortened V by 4 bases and J by 4 bases, and 8 bases separated the two germline ends. The chain's CDR3 is CASSPTGETQYF. Written as DNA, the CDR3 is TGTGCCAGCAGCCCGACAGGAGAGACCCAGTACTTC.

As for this clone: Its ends do not fully match the called genes, so a read error is possible. The chain has TRBV7-7 and TRBJ2-5, with 7 bases matching TRBD1. Per the germline V gene, CDR1 is SSHAT and CDR2 is FNYEAQ (reference sequence). This CDR3 contains 15 residues. The CDR3 nucleotides read TGTGCTAGCAGCGTCCGGGACAGTAAACAAGAGACCCAGTACTTC. Translating it yields CASSVRDSKQETQYF.

This rearrangement joins TRBV7-8 to TRBJ2-1; 12 bases fit TRBD1. The CDR3 length is 18 residues. With V trimmed by 1 base and J by 8 bases, 12 bases remained unmatched. Germline V gives CDR1 SGHVS, CDR2 FQNEAQ. The DNA of the CDR3 is TGTGCCAGCAGCTTAGGCCGTCTCCGGGACAGGGGGCGGGATGAGCAGTTCTTC. Amino acid sequence: CASSLGRLRDRGRDEQFF.

J is TRBJ2-7 and V is TRBV6-1; 8 bases agree with TRBD2. V lost 1 base and J lost 0; bases outside the gene matches: 5. This CDR3 is built from 16 residues. CDR1 and CDR2 (germline): MNHNS, SASEGT. CDR3 sequence reads: CASSEVGTRGSYEQYF. The CDR3 DNA follows: TGTGCCAGCAGTGAAGTGGGGACTAGGGGCTCCTACGAGCAGTACTTC.

The chain joins TRBV6-6 to TRBJ1-1; D may be TRBD1 (6 bases). The CDR3 is 12 residues long. Trimming removed 7 bases from V and 5 bases from J, with 11 bases in between. Looked up from germline, CDR1 is MNHNY and CDR2 is SVGAGI (reference sequence). The CDR3: CASTPRGTEAFF. Written as DNA, the CDR3 is TGTGCCAGCACCCCGAGGGGGACTGAAGCTTTCTTT.

As to this clone: A read error may produce the germline difference seen at one junction end. The rearrangement links TRBV7-7 to TRBJ1-3; D is undetermined. CDR1 is SSHAT and CDR2 is FNYEAQ in the germline V gene (reference sequence). CDR3 length: 15 residues. CDR3 loop: CASSLSPRSGETIYF. The CDR3 DNA is TGTGCTAGCAGCTTATCTCCTAGGTCCGGGGAGACCATATATTTT.

The chain employs TRBV7-9 and TRBJ2-5; D possibly corresponds to TRBD1 (6 bases). Germline values: CDR1 SEHNR, CDR2 FQNEAQ (reference sequence). V lost 5 bases and J lost 5, with 15 bases in between. The CDR3 length is 14 residues. The CDR3 reads CASSPLQGRETQYF. DNA for the CDR3: TGTGCCAGCAGCCCCCTACAGGGTCGGGAGACCCAGTACTTC.

The chain uses TRBV9 and TRBJ1-6, with TRBD1 matching 9 bases. CDR1 SGDLS and CDR2 YYNGEE come from the germline V gene. The CDR3 runs 15 residues. V shed 3 bases and J 9 bases; nucleotides not matched to a gene: 7. In DNA, the CDR3 is TGTGCCAGCAGCGCCCTGGGACAGGGTTCTTCACCCCTCCACTTT. Its protein is CASSALGQGSSPLHF.

The chain joins TRBV18 to TRBJ2-5, with D perhaps matching TRBD1 (5 bases). The V and J ends lost 2 bases and 4 bases respectively, with 8 bases between them. In germline, CDR1 is KGHSH, CDR2 LQKENI. The CDR3 has 13 amino acids. In DNA form, the CDR3 reads TGTGCCAGCTCACCAGGGGCGTCAGAGACCCAGTACTTC. Its protein is CASSPGASETQYF.

The table lists this clone with a count of one. The rearrangement uses TRBV28 and TRBJ2-3; D possibly corresponds to TRBD1 (6 bases). The ends were cut back, 4 bases at V and 4 bases at J, with 15 bases in the middle. Germline assignment: CDR1 MDHEN and CDR2 SYDVKM. The CDR3 is 15 residues long. This CDR3 reads CASSYLRGEPDTQYF. The CDR3 DNA reads as TGTGCCAGCAGTTATCTCAGGGGAGAGCCAGATACGCAGTATTTT. Filled out from reference TRBV28 and TRBJ2-3, the complete variable domain reads DVKVTQSSRYLVKRTGEKVFLECVQDMDHENMFWYRQDPGLGLRLIYFSYDVKMKEKGDIPEGYSVSREKKERFSLILESASTNQTSMYLCASSYLRGEPDTQYFGPGTRLTVL.

The J gene is TRBJ2-3, the V gene TRBV2; no reliable D call. From germline, CDR1 is SNHLY and CDR2 FYNNEI. The length of the CDR3 is 14 residues. Trimming took 5 bases from V and 3 from J, leaving 12 bases between them. The CDR3 DNA is TGTGCCAGCAGTCCCGCGGAATATACAGATACGCAGTATTTT. The encoded protein is CASSPAEYTDTQYF.

This sequence joins TRBV12-3 or TRBV12-4 and TRBJ1-1; no definite D call. V lost 3 bases, J lost 3 bases, and 8 bases lay in between. There are 13 residues in the CDR3. CDR3 residues: CASSFNRDTEAFF. For the CDR3, the DNA is TGTGCCAGCAGTTTTAATCGGGACACTGAAGCTTTCTTT.

V gene TRBV5-5 combines with J gene TRBJ1-1; possible D gene TRBD1, 5 bases. CDR1 is SGHKS, CDR2 YYEKEE, per germline (reference sequence). The CDR3 is made up of 12 amino acids. The V end lost 7 bases, the J end lost 0 bases, and 7 bases lay between the germline ends. In DNA, the CDR3 is TGTGCCAGCCGACAGTTGAACACTGAAGCTTTCTTT. Its protein is CASRQLNTEAFF.

The chain recombines TRBV5-4 with TRBJ2-3; 7 bases match TRBD1. CDR1 is SGHNT, CDR2 YYREEE, per germline (reference sequence). The junction had 4 bases not matched to a gene; V was cut back by 3 bases and J by 0 bases. CDR3 length equals 15 residues. The CDR3 region is CASSYRQGSTDTQYF. The CDR3 DNA reads TGTGCCAGCAGCTATCGACAGGGAAGCACAGATACGCAGTATTTT.

In its sample, this clone was seen once. The chain combines TRBV6-5 with TRBJ1-2, with D maybe TRBD1 (6 bases). Trimming took off 4 bases at V and 6 bases at J, with 6 bases between the two ends. Germline V lookup: CDR1 MNHEY, CDR2 SVGAGI. CDR3 length equals 11 residues. The CDR3 sequence is CASSSGDGYTF. CDR3 coding DNA: TGTGCCAGCAGTTCAGGGGATGGCTACACCTTC.

The V and J genes are TRBV6-5 and TRBJ2-7; TRBD1 matches 12 bases. Trimming cost V 9 bases and J 5 bases; bases outside gene matches: 11. The CDR3 consists of 15 residues. CDR1 and CDR2 (germline): MNHEY, SVGAGI. The CDR3 coding sequence is TGTGCCAGTGCTCGCGGGACAGGGGGCAAAAACGAGCAGTACTTC. Protein product: CASARGTGGKNEQYF.

The chain couples TRBV9 to TRBJ2-1; D gene unclear. The CDR3 is made up of 16 amino acids. Trimming took 3 bases from V and 4 from J, leaving 17 bases between them. The germline V gene encodes CDR1 SGDLS and CDR2 YYNGEE. The CDR3 DNA reads TGTGCCAGCAGCGCGAGTTGGAGTTCTCCTTACAATGAGCAGTTCTTC. This codes for CASSASWSSPYNEQFF.

The chain is built from TRBV3-1 (or the pseudogene TRBV3-2) and TRBJ1-1; TRBD1 aligns across 8 bases. J gave up 1 base and V 0 bases, and 7 bases lay outside the gene matches. CDR3 length: 17 residues. The germline CDR1 and CDR2 sequences are LGHDT and YNNKEL (reference sequence). The CDR3 reads CASSQEPRQGANTEAFF. CDR3 sequence (DNA): TGTGCCAGCAGCCAAGAGCCGCGCCAGGGGGCGAACACTGAAGCTTTCTTT.

This clone is a singleton in its sample. The chain joins TRBV21-1 to TRBJ1-2; whether TRBD1, the table's D call, matches the DNA was not checked. TRBV21-1 represents a pseudogene. This CDR3 region has 14 residues. The CDR3 DNA is TGTGCCAGCAGCAAGTCGACAGGCAAGGGTGGCTACACCTTC. Protein: CASSKSTGKGGYTF.

This rearrangement joins TRBV7-9 to TRBJ1-2; D uncertain. V was clipped by 5 bases and J by 4 bases, with 11 bases between them. This CDR3 has 13 residues. Germline CDR1 and CDR2: SEHNR and FQNEAQ (reference sequence). The CDR3 region is CASSPDGFYGYTF. The CDR3 DNA is TGTGCCAGCAGCCCCGACGGGTTCTATGGCTACACCTTC. The complete variable domain, with remaining parts taken from reference TRBV7-9 and TRBJ1-2, reads DTGVSQNPRHKITKRGQNVTFRCDPISEHNRLYWYRQTLGQGPEFLTYFQNEAQLEKSRLLSDRFSAERPKGSFSTLEIQRTEQGDSAMYLCASSPDGFYGYTFGSGTRLTVV.

The V gene is TRBV7-9, the J gene TRBJ1-2, with a weak D call TRBD1 (6 bases). The CDR3 spans 13 residues. Germline CDR1 reads SEHNR; CDR2 reads FQNEAQ (reference sequence). Trimming removed 4 bases at V and 5 bases at J, with 11 bases between. CDR3 region: CASSWAGAYGYTF. In DNA, the CDR3 is TGTGCCAGCAGCTGGGCGGGGGCTTATGGCTACACCTTC.

The chain has TRBV19 and TRBJ1-6; TRBD1 aligns across 8 bases. The CDR3 sequence is 14 residues long. The ends lost 5 bases at V and 8 bases at J; junction bases unmatched: 5. Germline CDR1 is LNHDA and CDR2 is SQIVND (reference sequence). CDR3 DNA: TGTGCCAGTAGTCAGACAGGGGTTGATTCACCCCTCCACTTT. Translation gives CASSQTGVDSPLHF.

The chain carries TRBV9 and TRBJ2-2, with 11 bases that match TRBD2. V shed 2 bases, J shed 3 bases, and the junction held 6 bases outside the gene matches. The germline V gene has CDR1 SGDLS and CDR2 YYNGEE. The CDR3 runs to 17 residues. CDR3 DNA sequence: TGTGCCAGCAGCGTTGTTAGCGGGAGGGGGGACACCGGGGAGCTGTTTTTT. It codes for CASSVVSGRGDTGELFF.